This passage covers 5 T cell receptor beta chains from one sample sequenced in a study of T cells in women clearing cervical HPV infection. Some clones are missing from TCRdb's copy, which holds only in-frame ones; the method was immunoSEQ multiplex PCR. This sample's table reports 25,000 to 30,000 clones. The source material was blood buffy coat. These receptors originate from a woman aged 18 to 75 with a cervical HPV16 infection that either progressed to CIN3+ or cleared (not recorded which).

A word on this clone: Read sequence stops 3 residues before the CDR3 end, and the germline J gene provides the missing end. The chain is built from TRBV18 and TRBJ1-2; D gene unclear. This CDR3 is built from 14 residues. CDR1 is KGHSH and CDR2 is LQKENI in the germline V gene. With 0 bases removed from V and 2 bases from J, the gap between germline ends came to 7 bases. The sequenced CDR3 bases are TGTGCCAGCTCACCACCGCGCCTAAACTATGGC. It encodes CASSPPRLNYG. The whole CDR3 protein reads CASSPPRLNYGYTF.

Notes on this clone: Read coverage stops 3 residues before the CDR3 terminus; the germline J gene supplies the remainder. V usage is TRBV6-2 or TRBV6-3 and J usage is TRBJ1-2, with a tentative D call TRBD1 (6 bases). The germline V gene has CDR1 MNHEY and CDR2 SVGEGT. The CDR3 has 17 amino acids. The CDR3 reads CASSLPPGGGKPYDYTF. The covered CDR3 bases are TGTGCCAGCAGTTTGCCCCCGGGGGGCGGGAAACCGTACGAC.

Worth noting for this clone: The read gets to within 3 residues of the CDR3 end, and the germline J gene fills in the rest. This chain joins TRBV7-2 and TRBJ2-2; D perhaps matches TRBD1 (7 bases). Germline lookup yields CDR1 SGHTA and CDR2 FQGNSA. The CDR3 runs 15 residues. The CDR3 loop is CASSFRGATNEKLFF. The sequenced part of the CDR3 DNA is TGTGCCAGCAGCTTCAGGGGGGCAACTAATGAAAAG.

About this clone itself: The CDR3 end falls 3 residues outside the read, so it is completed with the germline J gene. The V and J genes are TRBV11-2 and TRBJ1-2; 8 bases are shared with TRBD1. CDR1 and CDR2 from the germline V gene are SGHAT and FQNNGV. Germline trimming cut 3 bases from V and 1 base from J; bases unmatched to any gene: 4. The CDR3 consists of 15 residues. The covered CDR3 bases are TGTGCCAGCAGCTTTAGGGACAGGAATAACTATGGC. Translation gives CASSFRDRNNYG. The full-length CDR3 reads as CASSFRDRNNYGYTF. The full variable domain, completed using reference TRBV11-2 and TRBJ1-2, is EAGVAQSPRYKIIEKRQSVAFWCNPISGHATLYWYQQILGQGPKLLIQFQNNGVVDDSQLPKDRFSAERLKGVDSTLKIQPAKLEDSAVYLCASSFRDRNNYGYTFGSGTRLTVV.

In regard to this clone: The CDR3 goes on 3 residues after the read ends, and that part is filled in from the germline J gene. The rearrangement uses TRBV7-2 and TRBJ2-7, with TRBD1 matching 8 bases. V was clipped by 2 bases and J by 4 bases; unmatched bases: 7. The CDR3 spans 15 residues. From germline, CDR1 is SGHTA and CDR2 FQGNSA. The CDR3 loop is CASSLPGQGRYEQYF. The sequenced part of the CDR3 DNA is TGTGCCAGCAGCTTACCCGGACAGGGAAGGTACGAG.